This T cell receptor beta chain appears in the sequencing data of a study of blood T cells in healthy people across ages. Study background: Per every two T cells, about one barcoded beta molecule was captured by template switching.

With a J-beta primer mix and a sample-barcoded 5' primer, a second PCR ran about 6 to 11 cycles. Each cDNA molecule received a tag from a template-switch adaptor that had 12 random nucleotides. Individual samples furnished no less than 2.5 million CDR3-containing paired-end reads apiece. TCRdb processed the 5' RACE reads anew with MiXCR; each CDR3 protein has one entry. The sample yields roughly 2 million distinct CDR3 sequences, 40% to 55% seen once. Study results and caveats: Strongly correlated with naive T cell percentage was TCR beta diversity.

V dropped 0 bases and J dropped 3; count of bases not matched to a gene: 6. The CDR3 contains 16 residues. CDR1 and CDR2 from the germline V gene are LGHNA and YNFKEQ. Comments on this clonotype: Antigen specificity is unknown.

V is TRBV4-2 and J is TRBJ2-5; 8 bases are shared with TRBD2. This receptor was taken from a woman in her thirties or forties in good health. Sequenced sample: blood. The CDR3 loop reads CASSQDPGGPKETQYF. CDR3 coding DNA: TGTGCCAGCAGCCAAGATCCGGGGGGGCCCAAAGAGACCCAGTACTTC.